The following is a T cell receptor beta chain sequence with its context. This entry comes from a study of blood T cell repertoires in COVID-19. Study information: Both acute and convalescent COVID-19 samples were obtained from the United States, Italy and Spain.

The V end was cut by 2 bases, the J end by 4 bases, with 5 bases between. The CDR3 contains 12 residues. From germline, CDR1 is SNHLY and CDR2 FYNNEI. As originally analysed: Scientists estimated how many nucleated cells there were by amplifying reference gene primers. Sequencing used immunoSEQ multiplex PCR; TCRdb keeps in-frame clones, though not all of them. That table supplies the V and J calls and clone size; D and trimming were determined from the DNA. The sample lists around 110,000 clones, around 75% occurring once. The origin of this receptor is a human donor with acute or convalescent COVID-19. The donor label of this sample is uncertain. The source material was peripheral blood. The chain is built from TRBV2 and TRBJ1-2; no clear D gene. CDR3 amino acids: CASSEPIYGYTF. Here the CDR3 DNA reads TGTGCCAGCAGTGAACCAATCTATGGCTACACCTTC.